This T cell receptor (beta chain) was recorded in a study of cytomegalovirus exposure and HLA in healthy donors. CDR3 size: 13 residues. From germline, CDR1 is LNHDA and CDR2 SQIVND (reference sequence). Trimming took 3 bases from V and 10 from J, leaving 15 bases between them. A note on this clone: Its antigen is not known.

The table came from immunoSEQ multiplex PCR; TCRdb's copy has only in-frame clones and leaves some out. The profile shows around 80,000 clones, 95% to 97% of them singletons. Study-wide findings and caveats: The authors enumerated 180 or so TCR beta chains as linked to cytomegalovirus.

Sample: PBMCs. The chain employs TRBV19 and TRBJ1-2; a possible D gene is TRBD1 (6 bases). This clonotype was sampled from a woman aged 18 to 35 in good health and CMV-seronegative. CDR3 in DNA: TGTGCCAGTAGTATTAAAACAGGGAAGGACTACACCTTC. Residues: CASSIKTGKDYTF.